This T cell receptor (beta chain) was obtained from a study of patients and donors after allogeneic stem cell transplantation. This clonotype showed up many times. CDR1 and CDR2 from the germline V gene are SGHDT and YYEEEE. With 2 bases removed from V and 0 bases from J, the gap between germline ends came to 8 bases. The CDR3 contains 14 residues. Each CDR3 protein is one row after TCRdb ran MiXCR on the RT-PCR reads. Here the sample spans fewer than 250,000 distinct CDR3 sequences, over 12% being singletons. The TCR comes from a human donor who was either an allogeneic HSCT recipient or a stem cell or donor lymphocyte infusion donor (not recorded which). It is not recorded whose cells these are; they may come from a transplant donor. The sequenced sample consisted of blood, either unsorted or a sorted T cell fraction (not recorded which). The gene calls are TRBV5-6 and TRBJ1-2; D is ambiguous. CDR3 sequence: CASSFGEANYGYTF. The CDR3 DNA follows: TGTGCCAGCAGCTTTGGGGAAGCTAACTATGGCTACACCTTC.